The next 30 T cell receptor beta chains were all read from a single sample in a study of T-cell memory formation after mild COVID-19. TCRdb called the 5' RACE reads again in MiXCR, with one record for every CDR3 protein. The sample consists of 190,000 or so distinct CDR3 sequences, over 9.5% of them appearing once. Specimen: PBMCs or a T cell subset sorted from them (not recorded which). Every receptor here comes from a man between 18 and 35 years old who had mild COVID-19 (a few samples of this study predate the infection). Cell type and time point are not known.

This clonotype occurred a few times. This chain uses TRBV6-2 or TRBV6-3 with TRBJ2-3; no clear D. The length of the CDR3 is 14 residues. Germline V gene lookup returns CDR1 MNHEY and CDR2 SVGEGT. V gave up 2 bases and J gave up 6 bases, with 12 bases separating them. The CDR3 protein is CASSYLGFQDTQYF. The CDR3 nucleotides read TGTGCCAGCAGTTACCTGGGATTTCAGGATACGCAGTATTTT.

The V and J genes are TRBV4-1 and TRBJ1-5, with 11 bases identical to TRBD1. The V segment lost 4 bases and the J segment 5 bases; nucleotides outside the gene matches: 4. Germline CDR1 is MGHRA and CDR2 is YSYEKL. This CDR3 spans 15 amino acids. Here the CDR3 DNA reads TGCGCCAGCAGCCCCGGGGACAGGGGGTATCAGCCCCAGCATTTT. Translated, it gives CASSPGDRGYQPQHF.

This clonotype was counted between two and nine times. The chain employs TRBV6-5 and TRBJ2-1; D is undetermined. CDR3 size: 11 residues. V gave up 6 bases and J gave up 4 bases, with 4 bases separating them. Germline-derived CDR1 and CDR2 are MNHEY and SVGAGI. This CDR3 is CASRKYNEQFF. The CDR3 coding sequence is TGTGCCAGCAGGAAGTACAATGAGCAGTTCTTC.

The chain recombines TRBV6-6 with TRBJ2-7; D gene unclear. The germline CDR1 and CDR2 sequences are MNHNY and SVGAGI (reference sequence). The length of the CDR3 is 14 residues. V was cut by 5 bases and J by 2 bases, with 13 bases left in between. CDR3 sequence reads: CASSPRALAYEQYV. The CDR3 nucleotides read TGTGCCAGCAGTCCCCGGGCCCTAGCCTACGAGCAGTACGTC.

This clonotype was seen more than once but under ten times. This chain connects TRBV10-3 to TRBJ2-3; D possibly corresponds to TRBD2 (6 bases). CDR1 is ENHRY, CDR2 SYGVKD, per germline. V lost 7 bases, J lost 7 bases, and 9 bases lay in between. CDR3 length: 11 amino acids. The CDR3 here is CAIMGGNTQYF. As DNA, the CDR3 is TGTGCCATCATGGGGGGAAATACGCAGTATTTT.

The gene calls are TRBV7-2 and TRBJ2-3; no reliable D call. V was trimmed by 4 bases and J by 5 bases, leaving 19 bases between them. This CDR3 has 16 amino acids. CDR1 SGHTA and CDR2 FQGNSA come from the germline V gene. Here the CDR3 DNA reads TGTGCCAGCAGCTCTGCCCGGACCCTGGGTCAAGATACGCAGTATTTT. Its protein product is CASSSARTLGQDTQYF.

This clonotype appeared many times. The chain uses TRBV23-1 and TRBJ2-3; perhaps TRBD2 as D (6 bases). TRBV23-1 is identified as an open reading frame with a role that is uncertain. Between the trimmed V and J ends, which lost 7 bases and 5 bases, there was a span of 7 bases. CDR3 length: 11 amino acids. The CDR3 region is CASMRGDTQYF. The DNA for the CDR3 is TGCGCCAGCATGCGGGGAGATACGCAGTATTTT.

This clonotype occurred a few times. The chain is built from TRBV5-1 and TRBJ2-1, with D possibly matching TRBD2 (6 bases). The CDR3 has 16 residues. V dropped 0 bases and J dropped 5 bases, with 15 bases sitting between them. Looked up from germline, CDR1 is SGHRS and CDR2 is YFSETQ. The CDR3 loop reads CASSLGAGGAHNEQFF. The CDR3 DNA reads as TGCGCCAGCAGCTTGGGGGCTGGCGGGGCACACAATGAGCAGTTCTTC.

This chain links TRBV19 with TRBJ2-6; D gene unclear. This CDR3 spans 14 amino acids. Looked up from germline, CDR1 is LNHDA and CDR2 is SQIVND (reference sequence). V gave up 6 bases and J gave up 0 bases, with 6 bases separating them. The CDR3 nucleotides read TGTGCCAGTAGACCAATCTCTGGGGCCAACGTCCTGACTTTC. Amino acids: CASRPISGANVLTF.

This clonotype was observed many times. The chain carries TRBV24-1 and TRBJ1-2, with no clear D. Germline values: CDR1 KGHDR, CDR2 SFDVKD. The CDR3 loop spans 12 amino acids. DNA of the CDR3: TGTGCAACTTCGGTGGACAACTATGGCTACACCTTC. It encodes CATSVDNYGYTF.

This clonotype was seen a few times. This chain links TRBV10-1 with TRBJ2-1, with 8 bases that match TRBD2. CDR1 is WNHNN and CDR2 is SYGVQD in the germline V gene (reference sequence). V was clipped by 2 bases and J by 1 base; unmatched bases: 4. This CDR3 contains 16 residues. The CDR3 region is CASSELGGGSYNEQFF. The CDR3 coding sequence is TGCGCCAGCAGTGAGCTGGGCGGGGGGTCCTACAATGAGCAGTTCTTC.

The rearrangement links TRBV5-1 to TRBJ2-1; maybe TRBD1 (6 bases). The CDR3 length is 15 residues. Trimming shortened V by 0 bases and J by 2 bases, and 9 bases separated the two germline ends. Germline V gene sequence: CDR1 SGHRS, CDR2 YFSETQ. CDR3 in DNA: TGCGCCAGCAGCTTGGAGAGGGGGACCTACAATGAGCAGTTCTTC. This translates into CASSLERGTYNEQFF.

V gene TRBV10-3 combines with J gene TRBJ2-3; 15 positions match TRBD2. The germline V gene encodes CDR1 ENHRY and CDR2 SYGVKD. This CDR3 contains 18 residues. V trimming: 6 bases; J trimming: 0 bases; junction bases outside the gene matches: 7. For the CDR3, the DNA is TGTGCCATCAGCCCCGGACTAGCGGGGGGGCTTAGCACAGATACGCAGTATTTT. As protein: CAISPGLAGGLSTDTQYF.

The chain uses TRBV10-3 and TRBJ1-6, with a possible D match to TRBD1 (5 bases). The V and J ends lost 2 bases and 7 bases respectively, with 15 bases between them. The germline gives CDR1 ENHRY, CDR2 SYGVKD. The CDR3 consists of 16 residues. The CDR3 loop is CAISEGANSENSPLHF. For the CDR3, the DNA is TGTGCCATCAGTGAGGGGGCGAACTCCGAAAATTCACCCCTCCACTTT.

The V call is TRBV28, the J call TRBJ2-3; 10 bases align to TRBD2. V lost 7 bases to trimming and J lost 0 bases; unmatched junction nucleotides: 4. CDR1 and CDR2 (germline): MDHEN, SYDVKM. This CDR3 has 15 residues. Here the CDR3 reads CASNPAGGSTDTQYF. As DNA, the CDR3 is TGTGCCAGCAACCCAGCGGGGGGGAGCACAGATACGCAGTATTTT.

This clonotype was counted a few times. The rearrangement joins TRBV20-1 to TRBJ2-1, with 8 bases fitting TRBD1. Germline V gene data show CDR1 as DFQATT and CDR2 as SNEGSKA (reference sequence). V was pared by 1 base and J by 8 bases, with 4 bases of the junction left unmatched. CDR3 length: 13 residues. The CDR3 region has the DNA TGCAGTGCTAGAGGGACAGGGACAGATGAGCAGTTCTTC. Its translation: CSARGTGTDEQFF.

With respect to this clonotype: A read error may produce the germline difference seen at one junction end. This chain links TRBV6-2 or TRBV6-3 with TRBJ2-4; the match to TRBD2 covers 7 bases. CDR1 is MNHEY and CDR2 is SVGEGT in the germline V gene. This CDR3 region has 12 residues. CDR3 in amino acids: CASGYAGVIQYF. In nucleotides, the CDR3 is TGTGCCAGCGGTTATGCGGGGGTGATTCAGTACTTC.

The J gene is TRBJ1-6, the V gene TRBV2, with 9 bases that match TRBD1. Germline V gives CDR1 SNHLY, CDR2 FYNNEI. CDR3 size: 14 residues. V lost 6 bases, J lost 10 bases, and 7 bases stayed unmatched. The CDR3 bases are TGTGCCAGCAGGGCGGACAGGGGACAATCACCCCTCCACTTT. This gives the protein CASRADRGQSPLHF.

This clonotype was detected a few times. The chain uses TRBV2 and TRBJ1-1; TRBD1 is a possible D gene (5 bases). Germline V gene lookup returns CDR1 SNHLY and CDR2 FYNNEI. This CDR3 is built from 13 residues. V was shortened by 7 bases and J by 1 base, with 10 bases between the two germline ends. CDR3 residues: CASKKGQNTEAFF. The CDR3 bases are TGTGCCAGCAAGAAGGGGCAGAACACTGAAGCTTTCTTT.

This clonotype appeared many times. This sequence joins TRBV6-5 and TRBJ2-7; D unclear. The V end was cut by 0 bases, the J end by 3 bases, with 12 bases between. The CDR3 extends over 15 amino acids. The V gene's germline CDR1 is MNHEY and CDR2 SVGAGI. CDR3 nucleotide sequence: TGTGCCAGCAGTTACTCCCCCGGGTTTGACTACGAGCAGTACTTC. Translation: CASSYSPGFDYEQYF.

The rearrangement joins TRBV6-1 to TRBJ2-7; 8 bases are a match to TRBD1. V dropped 5 bases and J dropped 6; count of bases not matched to a gene: 6. Germline CDR1 and CDR2: MNHNS and SASEGT. This CDR3 is built from 13 residues. The CDR3 is CASSKLQGGEQYV. DNA of the CDR3: TGTGCCAGCAGTAAATTACAGGGGGGCGAGCAGTACGTC.

This clonotype showed up just a few times. V and J are TRBV5-1 and TRBJ2-2; possible D gene TRBD1, 6 bases. Germline V gives CDR1 SGHRS, CDR2 YFSETQ. Trimming left V 2 bases short and J 6 bases short, with 8 bases between. The CDR3 extends over 13 amino acids. CDR3 amino acids: CASSLTGSGELFF. The DNA for the CDR3 is TGCGCCAGCAGCTTAACAGGGTCCGGGGAGCTGTTTTTT. Full variable domain (missing parts from reference TRBV5-1 and TRBJ2-2): KAGVTQTPRYLIKTRGQQVTLSCSPISGHRSVSWYQQTPGQGLQFLFEYFSETQRNKGNFPGRFSGRQFSNSRSEMNVSTLELGDSALYLCASSLTGSGELFFGEGSRLTVL.

This chain connects TRBV28 to TRBJ1-6, with D unclear. CDR1 MDHEN and CDR2 SYDVKM come from the germline V gene. The CDR3 runs 13 residues. V was shortened by 5 bases and J by 3 bases, with 5 bases between the two germline ends. CDR3 sequence: CASSEGYNSPLHF. In DNA form, the CDR3 reads TGTGCCAGCAGTGAGGGCTATAATTCACCCCTCCACTTT.

This clonotype has a handful of counts. The V call is TRBV5-1, the J call TRBJ1-6; TRBD1 matches at 8 bases. After removal of 4 bases from V and 1 base from J, the junction contained 13 bases not matched to a gene. The germline V gene encodes CDR1 SGHRS and CDR2 YFSETQ. CDR3 length: 19 amino acids. CDR3: CASSPRPAGGSSYNSPLHF. CDR3 coding DNA: TGCGCCAGCAGCCCCAGGCCGGCAGGGGGCAGTTCCTATAATTCACCCCTCCACTTT.

A few counts support this clonotype. J is TRBJ1-4 and V is TRBV20-1, with a tentative D call TRBD1 (5 bases). The CDR3 consists of 14 residues. The germline V and J ends were trimmed by 6 bases and 8 bases, with 19 bases remaining between them. Germline CDR1 is DFQATT and CDR2 is SNEGSKA (reference sequence). The CDR3 here is CSASGGPGVEKLFF. The DNA for the CDR3 is TGCAGTGCCAGTGGGGGACCGGGGGTCGAAAAACTGTTTTTT.

Ten or more counts support this clonotype. This chain connects TRBV7-2 to TRBJ1-1; D unclear. V was shortened by 5 bases and J by 4 bases, with 11 bases between the two germline ends. This CDR3 is built from 13 residues. Germline lookup yields CDR1 SGHTA and CDR2 FQGNSA. CDR3 sequence reads: CASSRPGSTEAFF. As DNA, the CDR3 is TGTGCCAGCAGCCGACCTGGTAGCACTGAAGCTTTCTTT.

Ten or more counts support this clonotype. The CDR3 region is CASSRGQGIFSGANVLTF. Written as DNA, the CDR3 is TGTGCCAGCAGCCGCGGACAGGGGATCTTTTCTGGGGCCAACGTCCTGACTTTC. The chain links TRBV11-2 to TRBJ2-6, with TRBD1 identical over 9 bases. The J segment lost 1 base and the V segment lost 5 bases, leaving 9 bases of the junction unmatched. The V gene's germline CDR1 is SGHAT and CDR2 FQNNGV. This CDR3 contains 18 residues.

A word on this clonotype: An end of the junction differs from the germline gene, which may be a read error. The CDR3 spells CVSSLAWRGVYNEQFF. CDR3 nucleotides: TGTGTCAGCAGCTTAGCATGGCGGGGGGTCTACAATGAGCAGTTCTTC. V is TRBV7-6 and J is TRBJ2-1; 8 nucleotides match TRBD2. Germline assignment: CDR1 SGHVS and CDR2 FNYEAQ. This CDR3 has 16 amino acids.

This clonotype was seen more than once but under ten times. This chain links TRBV5-1 with TRBJ2-7, with D hard to call. The V and J ends lost 0 bases and 2 bases respectively, with 12 bases between them. The CDR3 extends over 15 amino acids. Germline V lookup: CDR1 SGHRS, CDR2 YFSETQ. The CDR3 is CASSLGQATTYEQYF. CDR3 sequence (DNA): TGCGCCAGCAGCTTGGGCCAGGCCACTACCTACGAGCAGTACTTC. Variable domain in full (rest from reference TRBV5-1 and TRBJ2-7): KAGVTQTPRYLIKTRGQQVTLSCSPISGHRSVSWYQQTPGQGLQFLFEYFSETQRNKGNFPGRFSGRQFSNSRSEMNVSTLELGDSALYLCASSLGQATTYEQYFGPGTRLTVT.

This clonotype was counted ten times or more. This chain joins TRBV20-1 and TRBJ2-7; 8 nucleotides align to TRBD1. The CDR3 consists of 15 residues. Germline CDR1 is DFQATT and CDR2 is SNEGSKA (reference sequence). Trimming at V came to 5 bases and at J to 4 bases, leaving 13 bases not matched to a gene. For the CDR3, the DNA is TGCAGTGCTGAATGGGGTTCAGGGGGCGCTTACGAGCAGTACGTC. Translation: CSAEWGSGGAYEQYV.